The clone carrying this T cell receptor beta chain was detected once. The data were obtained in a study of blood T cell repertoires in COVID-19. Germline CDR1 reads LGHNA; CDR2 reads YNFKEQ. V was pared by 1 base and J by 1 base, with 9 bases of the junction left unmatched. The CDR3 is 17 residues long. Some clones are missing from TCRdb's copy, which holds only in-frame ones; the method was immunoSEQ multiplex PCR. There are 250,000 or so clones in the sample; roughly 88% occur only once, and 2% to 2.5% lies in the top ten. The chain has TRBV4-2 and TRBJ2-7, with 8 positions matching TRBD1. This receptor was identified in a woman in her thirties or forties with acute COVID-19. Source material: PBMCs or T cells enriched from blood (not recorded which). The CDR3 DNA sequence: TGTGCCAGCAGCCAAGTAGGCCGGGACAGGTTTTCCTACGAGCAGTACTTC. The encoded protein is CASSQVGRDRFSYEQYF.